This T cell receptor beta chain appears in the sequencing data of a study of cytomegalovirus exposure and HLA in healthy donors. Study observations and caveats: A later analysis appeared to link common viral pathogens to several of the most significant clusters. Whilst most TCR sequences proved rare, a subset of public TCRs occurred across many donors. According to the study, 150 to 200 TCR beta chains were cytomegalovirus-associated.

The sample holds a few counts of this clone. The target antigen is unknown. It was with 60 Vbeta and 13 Jbeta primers that the PCR ran. Sequencing was performed with immunoSEQ multiplex PCR; in TCRdb, only in-frame clones are kept and a portion is missing. Among 150,000 or so clones, around 80% were seen once, and the ten largest hold less than 0.9%. As for the donors, each was a healthy bone marrow donor. Sequenced: PBMCs. This TCR derives from a female donor in good health and CMV-seronegative.

The CDR3 is CASFTGSANYGYTF. Written as DNA, the CDR3 is TGTGCCAGCTTCACAGGCTCAGCTAACTATGGCTACACCTTC. This chain connects TRBV28 to TRBJ1-2; D is perhaps TRBD1 (5 bases). The germline V and J ends were trimmed by 8 bases and 0 bases, with 13 bases remaining between them. The CDR3 has 14 amino acids. Germline values: CDR1 MDHEN, CDR2 SYDVKM.